The next 7 T cell receptor beta chains were all read from a single sample in a study of T cell responses to AZD1222 COVID-19 vaccine. TCRdb's table, derived via immunoSEQ multiplex PCR, lists solely in-frame clones and lacks some. The sample includes some 86,000 clones, over 75% of them seen just once. The specimen was peripheral blood, collected 28 days after the second AZD1222 dose. All receptors derive from an adult who received the AZD1222 COVID-19 vaccine.

To note about this clone: The junction does not match germline at one end; this may be a read error. V and J are TRBV7-2 and TRBJ1-1; a weak D match, TRBD1 (5 bases). Germline V gene sequence: CDR1 SGHTA, CDR2 FQGNSA. CDR3 length: 14 residues. The CDR3 coding sequence is TGTGCCAGCAGCTTAGACCCGCAGGGCCGAGGGCTCGACTTT. This codes for CASSLDPQGRGLDF.

The V and J genes are TRBV9 and TRBJ1-6; D gene unclear. CDR1 and CDR2 (germline): SGDLS, YYNGEE. Trimming stripped 4 bases from V and 9 bases from J, with 11 bases between. The CDR3 spans 13 residues. The CDR3 nucleotides are TGTGCCAGCAGCCTCAGCGATGTTTCACCCCTCCACTTT. Amino acid sequence: CASSLSDVSPLHF.

This clone was counted only a few times. J is TRBJ1-5 and V is TRBV30, with unresolved D. The V end was cut by 3 bases, the J end by 4 bases, with 7 bases between. Germline CDR1 GTSNPN, CDR2 SVGIG (reference sequence). This CDR3 contains 12 residues. CDR3 region: CAWRVNNQPQHF. CDR3 in DNA: TGTGCCTGGAGGGTGAATAATCAGCCCCAGCATTTT. Complete variable domain (other parts from reference TRBV30 and TRBJ1-5): SQTIHQWPATLVQPVGSPLSLECTVEGTSNPNLYWYRQAAGRGLQLLFYSVGIGQISSEVPQNLSASRPQDRQFILSSKKLLLSDSGFYLCAWRVNNQPQHFGDGTRLSIL.

The chain links TRBV7-9 to TRBJ1-5; 8 nucleotides line up with TRBD1. The ends lost 1 base at V and 1 base at J; junction bases unmatched: 3. Germline loops: CDR1 SEHNR, CDR2 FQNEAQ (reference sequence). The CDR3 has 16 amino acids. Written as DNA, the CDR3 is TGTGCCAGCAGCTTAGAACGGGACAGGAGCAATCAGCCCCAGCATTTT. This codes for CASSLERDRSNQPQHF.

This clone has just one count. V gene TRBV6-5 combines with J gene TRBJ2-2; D uncertain. Germline-derived CDR1 and CDR2 are MNHEY and SVGAGI. The CDR3 covers 14 residues. V was pared by 4 bases and J by 6 bases, with 12 bases between. The CDR3 spells CASSFRVGAGELFF. In DNA, the CDR3 is TGTGCCAGCAGTTTCCGTGTGGGCGCCGGGGAGCTGTTTTTT.

This chain connects TRBV6-6 to TRBJ1-1, with D perhaps TRBD1 (5 bases). This CDR3 is 15 amino acids long. Trimming cost V 0 bases and J 7 bases, with 15 bases left between them. The germline CDR1 and CDR2 sequences are MNHNY and SVGAGI (reference sequence). As DNA, the CDR3 is TGTGCCAGCAGTTACTCCAGAGGCAGGGCCAATGAAGCTTTCTTT. Translated: CASSYSRGRANEAFF.

This chain connects TRBV5-4 to TRBJ2-3, with D unclear. The CDR3 has 12 residues. Trimming left V 3 bases short and J 2 bases short, with 4 bases between. The germline V gene has CDR1 SGHNT and CDR2 YYREEE (reference sequence). The CDR3 protein is CASSWDTDTQYF. CDR3 in DNA: TGTGCCAGCAGCTGGGACACAGATACGCAGTATTTT.